The source of this T cell receptor beta chain is a study of identical twins. MiXCR, run by TCRdb on the 5' RACE reads, gives a single entry per CDR3 protein. The table shows under 900,000 distinct CDR3 sequences, with around 12% occurring only once. The V gene's germline CDR1 is WSHSY and CDR2 SAAADI. Trimming removed 0 bases at V and 6 bases at J, with 9 bases between. CDR3 length equals 14 residues. The sample was also linked to a second study, of yellow fever vaccine responses in identical twins.

What was sequenced was PBMCs. This receptor was obtained from a woman between 18 and 29 years old in good health. The rearrangement joins TRBV10-2 to TRBJ2-1, with D maybe TRBD1 (5 bases). The CDR3 DNA follows: TGCGCCAGCAGTGAGTCGGGTAGGGGCAATGAGCAGTTCTTC. Translated: CASSESGRGNEQFF.